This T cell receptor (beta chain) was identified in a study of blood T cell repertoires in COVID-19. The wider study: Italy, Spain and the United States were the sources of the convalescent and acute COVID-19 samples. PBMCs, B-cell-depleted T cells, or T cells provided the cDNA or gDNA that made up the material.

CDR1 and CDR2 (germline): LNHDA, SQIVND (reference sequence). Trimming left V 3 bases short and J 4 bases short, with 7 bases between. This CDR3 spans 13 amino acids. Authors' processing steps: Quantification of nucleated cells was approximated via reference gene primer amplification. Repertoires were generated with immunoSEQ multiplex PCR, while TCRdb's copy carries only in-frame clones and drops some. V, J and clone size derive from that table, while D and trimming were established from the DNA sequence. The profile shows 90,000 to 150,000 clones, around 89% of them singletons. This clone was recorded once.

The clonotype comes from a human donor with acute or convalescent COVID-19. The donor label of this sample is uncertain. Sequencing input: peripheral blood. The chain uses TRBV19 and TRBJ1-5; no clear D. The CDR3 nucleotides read TGTGCCAGTAGTATCGCCAGGAATCAGCCCCAGCATTTT. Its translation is CASSIARNQPQHF.